Each of the 24 T cell receptor beta chains below was sequenced from the same sample in a study of blood T cell repertoires in COVID-19. Some clones are missing from TCRdb's copy, which holds only in-frame ones; the method was immunoSEQ multiplex PCR. Of over 300,000 clones detected, approximately 85% appear once; the ten largest clones hold approximately 7.5%. Sequenced material: peripheral blood. Receptors were obtained from a human donor in a cohort sampled during active COVID-19.

The chain carries TRBV6-5 and TRBJ2-7, with a weak D call TRBD1 (7 bases). CDR1 is MNHEY, CDR2 SVGAGI, per germline. The V gene lost 0 bases and the J gene lost 4 bases, with 10 bases spanning the gap. This CDR3 spans 14 amino acids. CDR3 sequence reads: CASSYSSGGYEQYF. The CDR3 nucleotides read TGTGCCAGCAGTTACTCTTCAGGGGGGTACGAGCAGTACTTC.

The chain links TRBV6-6 to TRBJ1-5, with a possible D match to TRBD1 (5 bases). Germline V CDR1 and CDR2: MNHNY, SVGAGI (reference sequence). The CDR3 runs 14 residues. Trimming stripped 6 bases from V and 1 base from J, with 10 bases between. The CDR3 loop is CASSQRGSNQPQHF. Written as DNA, the CDR3 is TGTGCCAGCAGCCAAAGGGGAAGCAATCAGCCCCAGCATTTT.

The rearrangement joins TRBV7-3 to TRBJ2-3; D possibly corresponds to TRBD2 (5 bases). Deletions cut 1 base from V and 0 bases from J, with 14 bases between. This CDR3 has 17 amino acids. From germline, CDR1 is SGHTA and CDR2 FQGTGA. CDR3 in DNA: TGTGCCAGCAGCTTAAGACGTGATCGGAGGAGCACAGATACGCAGTATTTT. Translation gives CASSLRRDRRSTDTQYF. Supplemented by reference TRBV7-3 and TRBJ2-3, the full variable domain reads GAGVSQTPSNKVTEKGKYVELRCDPISGHTALYWYRQSLGQGPEFLIYFQGTGAADDSGLPNDRFFAVRPEGSVSTLKIQRTERGDSAVYLCASSLRRDRRSTDTQYFGPGTRLTVL.

The genes are TRBV7-2 and TRBJ2-7, with TRBD1 matching 8 bases. The J segment lost 3 bases and the V segment lost 6 bases, leaving 4 bases of the junction unmatched. CDR1 and CDR2 from the germline V gene are SGHTA and FQGNSA. The CDR3 spans 13 residues. Here the CDR3 reads CASRSDRGYEQYF. The DNA of the CDR3 is TGTGCCAGCAGATCTGACAGGGGCTACGAGCAGTACTTC. Full variable domain (outside the CDR3, taken from reference TRBV7-2 and TRBJ2-7): GAGVSQSPSNKVTEKGKDVELRCDPISGHTALYWYRQSLGQGLEFLIYFQGNSAPDKSGLPSDRFSAERTGGSVSTLTIQRTQQEDSAVYLCASRSDRGYEQYFGPGTRLTVT.

The rearrangement joins TRBV7-8 to TRBJ1-3; D not certain. V was pared by 1 base and J by 0 bases, with 7 bases between. Germline assignment: CDR1 SGHVS and CDR2 FQNEAQ. The CDR3 totals 15 residues. The CDR3 protein is CASSLEVVSGNTIYF. The CDR3 DNA follows: TGTGCCAGCAGCTTAGAAGTAGTCTCTGGAAACACCATATATTTT.

The rearrangement uses TRBV19 and TRBJ2-1, with TRBD2 identical over 9 bases. The ends lost 5 bases at V and 5 bases at J; junction bases unmatched: 10. Germline CDR1 is LNHDA and CDR2 is SQIVND (reference sequence). The CDR3 runs 16 residues. CDR3 in DNA: TGTGCCAGTAGTTCTCGGCGGGGGGGCGGCAACAATGAGCAGTTCTTC. It codes for CASSSRRGGGNNEQFF.

The chain links TRBV7-2 to TRBJ2-1; 10 bases fit TRBD2. The CDR3 is 15 amino acids. Germline lookup yields CDR1 SGHTA and CDR2 FQGNSA. V was clipped by 7 bases and J by 0 bases; unmatched bases: 3. CDR3 in DNA: TGTGCCAGCACTACTAGCGGGAACTCCTACAATGAGCAGTTCTTC. Translated, it gives CASTTSGNSYNEQFF.

The chain has TRBV24-1 and TRBJ1-1, with TRBD1 matching 8 bases. V gave up 7 bases and J gave up 13 bases; unmatched junction bases: 7. CDR3 length equals 11 residues. The germline V gene encodes CDR1 KGHDR and CDR2 SFDVKD. Here the CDR3 reads CATRSGGRDFF. CDR3 nucleotide sequence: TGTGCCACCAGATCAGGGGGCAGGGATTTCTTT.

The V call is TRBV6-5, the J call TRBJ2-3, with a weak D call TRBD2 (5 bases). The CDR3 totals 15 residues. Germline V gene lookup returns CDR1 MNHEY and CDR2 SVGAGI. V shed 2 bases and J shed 0 bases, with 9 bases lying between them. This CDR3 reads CASSYVGVSTDTQYF. CDR3 DNA: TGTGCCAGCAGTTACGTCGGGGTTAGCACAGATACGCAGTATTTT.

This clone occurred once. In DNA form, the CDR3 reads TGCGCCAGCATGTCTAGAACCTACGAGCAGTACTTC. Its translation: CASMSRTYEQYF. The chain recombines TRBV5-1 with TRBJ2-7; no firm D call. The CDR3 is made up of 12 amino acids. V was clipped by 6 bases and J by 2 bases, with 9 bases between them. Looked up from germline, CDR1 is SGHRS and CDR2 is YFSETQ. Full variable domain (missing parts from reference TRBV5-1 and TRBJ2-7): KAGVTQTPRYLIKTRGQQVTLSCSPISGHRSVSWYQQTPGQGLQFLFEYFSETQRNKGNFPGRFSGRQFSNSRSEMNVSTLELGDSALYLCASMSRTYEQYFGPGTRLTVT.

The V gene is TRBV6-1, the J gene TRBJ1-2; 9 bases are shared with TRBD1. There are 17 residues in the CDR3. Germline values: CDR1 MNHNS, CDR2 SASEGT. With 4 bases clipped from V and 3 bases from J, the junction kept 12 bases outside the gene matches. This CDR3 is CASSGPTYRGPDYGYTF. CDR3 DNA: TGTGCCAGCAGTGGGCCAACGTACAGGGGGCCTGACTATGGCTACACCTTC.

This chain uses TRBV30 with TRBJ1-5; 10 nucleotides agree with TRBD1. Trimming cost V 0 bases and J 0 bases; bases outside gene matches: 8. Germline V gene data show CDR1 as GTSNPN and CDR2 as SVGIG (reference sequence). This CDR3 is 18 amino acids long. CDR3 nucleotide sequence: TGTGCCTGGAGTGTGTCCGGGACAGGGGCGTATAGCAATCAGCCCCAGCATTTT. Translated: CAWSVSGTGAYSNQPQHF.

The rearrangement links TRBV9 to TRBJ1-3; D is unresolved. The germline CDR1 and CDR2 sequences are SGDLS and YYNGEE. The CDR3 is 15 residues long. Trimming took off 3 bases at V and 0 bases at J, with 10 bases between the two ends. CDR3 DNA sequence: TGTGCCAGCAGCGGATCGGTTACCTCTGGAAACACCATATATTTT. Residues: CASSGSVTSGNTIYF. The full variable domain, completed using reference TRBV9 and TRBJ1-3, is DSGVTQTPKHLITATGQRVTLRCSPRSGDLSVYWYQQSLDQGLQFLIQYYNGEERAKGNILERFSAQQFPDLHSELNLSSLELGDSALYFCASSGSVTSGNTIYFGEGSWLTVV.

In its sample, this clone was seen a few times. The CDR3 region has the DNA TGTGCCAGCAGCTTAGATCCGGGGAGCTCCTACGAGCAGTACTTC. This gives the protein CASSLDPGSSYEQYF. The chain links TRBV11-2 to TRBJ2-7; possibly TRBD2 for D (5 bases). Trimming stripped 0 bases from V and 0 bases from J, with 9 bases between. The germline V gene encodes CDR1 SGHAT and CDR2 FQNNGV. CDR3 length: 15 amino acids.

This chain connects TRBV29-1 to TRBJ1-2; D perhaps matches TRBD1 (6 bases). V was trimmed by 0 bases and J by 5 bases, leaving 16 bases between them. The V gene's germline CDR1 is SQVTM and CDR2 ANQGSEA. There are 15 residues in the CDR3. CDR3: CSVEEARGGLYGYTF. CDR3 nucleotides: TGCAGCGTTGAAGAGGCCCGAGGGGGTCTGTATGGCTACACCTTC.

The chain employs TRBV7-9 and TRBJ2-3, with TRBD2 as a possible D gene (5 bases). Trimming took 3 bases from V and 2 from J, leaving 9 bases between them. CDR3 length equals 14 residues. CDR1 and CDR2 from the germline V gene are SEHNR and FQNEAQ (reference sequence). The CDR3 is CASSFGDYTDTQYF. The CDR3 DNA reads as TGTGCCAGCAGCTTTGGAGACTACACAGATACGCAGTATTTT.

As regards this clone: At one end, the junction sequence differs from germline, possibly due to a read error. Here the CDR3 reads CASSLVRTGNNEQYF. DNA for the CDR3: TGTGCCAGCAGTTTGGTCCGGACAGGGAACAACGAGCAGTACTTC. V usage is TRBV5-6 and J usage is TRBJ2-7; TRBD1 matches at 8 bases. Germline CDR1 is SGHDT and CDR2 is YYEEEE. CDR3 length equals 15 residues.

This chain links TRBV6-2 or TRBV6-3 with TRBJ2-7; D is possibly TRBD2 (6 bases). CDR1 MNHEY and CDR2 SVGEGT come from the germline V gene. The CDR3 is 14 residues long. The V and J ends lost 3 bases and 2 bases respectively, with 11 bases between them. The CDR3: CASSYQGLTYEQYF. Here the CDR3 DNA reads TGTGCCAGCAGTTATCAGGGACTTACCTACGAGCAGTACTTC.

The rearrangement uses TRBV13 and TRBJ1-1; D is ambiguous. This CDR3 is 13 amino acids long. Germline V gives CDR1 PRHDT, CDR2 FYEKMQ (reference sequence). V dropped 5 bases and J dropped 13 bases, with 20 bases sitting between them. In DNA, the CDR3 is TGTGCCAGCAGCGAGAGGGCCCTAAGGAGTGTTTTCTTT. This translates into CASSERALRSVFF.

This chain joins TRBV4-1 and TRBJ1-2, with 9 bases that match TRBD1. Losses at the gene ends were 4 bases for V and 3 bases for J; bases not matched to a gene: 9. Germline V gene data show CDR1 as MGHRA and CDR2 as YSYEKL. This CDR3 comprises 16 residues. The CDR3 nucleotides are TGCGCCAGCAGCCCCTACCGGGACAGGGCCTACTATGGCTACACCTTC. Its protein product is CASSPYRDRAYYGYTF.

Only a few counts were recorded for this clone. The chain has TRBV4-1 and TRBJ2-3; possible D gene TRBD2, 7 bases. The CDR3 totals 16 residues. V was shortened by 1 base and J by 4 bases, with 15 bases between the two germline ends. Per germline, CDR1 MGHRA and CDR2 YSYEKL. CDR3 protein: CASSQAEGGGADTQYF. CDR3 in DNA: TGCGCCAGCAGCCAAGCCGAGGGGGGAGGGGCAGATACGCAGTATTTT.

The rearrangement links TRBV24-1 to TRBJ2-7, with a possible D match to TRBD1 (6 bases). Trimming removed 8 bases at V and 0 bases at J, with 13 bases between. Per the germline V gene, CDR1 is KGHDR and CDR2 is SFDVKD. There are 14 residues in the CDR3. CDR3 region: CATIRGHSSYEQYF. The CDR3 nucleotides read TGTGCCACCATAAGGGGACACAGCTCCTACGAGCAGTACTTC.

CDR3 bases: TGTGCCAGCAGTTCCCTGGGACAGGGAAGGTTGGTTGAGTACTTC. As protein: CASSSLGQGRLVEYF. The V gene is TRBV6-5, the J gene TRBJ2-7; 9 positions match TRBD1. CDR3 length equals 15 residues. The germline gives CDR1 MNHEY, CDR2 SVGAGI. The V gene end was trimmed by 4 bases and the J gene end by 11 bases; junction bases not matched to a gene: 15.

The chain carries TRBV24-1 and TRBJ1-4, with no clear D. Germline V CDR1 and CDR2: KGHDR, SFDVKD. This CDR3 comprises 15 residues. The ends were cut back, 5 bases at V and 3 bases at J, with 12 bases in the middle. Written as DNA, the CDR3 is TGTGCCACCAGTGGGCAGTACCGGGCTAATGAAAAACTGTTTTTT. Amino acid sequence: CATSGQYRANEKLFF.